Here is one TCR beta chain with its context. This sample was taken from a study of T cell repertoires in cytomegalovirus infection. Study-wide background: Public signatures in TCR beta pointed to CMV infection and matching HLA type.

The CDR3 totals 17 residues. V lost 7 bases and J lost 10, with 26 bases in between. TCRdb redid the calling of the reads with MiXCR, one entry per CDR3 protein. Of fewer than 700,000 distinct CDR3 sequences listed, 20% to 25% are singletons. This sequence joins TRBV23-1 and TRBJ1-6, with D perhaps TRBD1 (6 bases). TRBV23-1 is filed as an ORF, its function uncertain. Sample: CD8+ T cells from PBMCs. This sequence originates from a human donor in good health (CMV status not recorded). Some clones in this sample may be carry-over from other donors' samples. In nucleotides, the CDR3 is TGCGCCAGCACCGACTTCGGGACAACCAGGACCGACTCACCCCTCCACTTT. This translates into CASTDFGTTRTDSPLHF.